A selection of T cell receptor beta chains follows, all from one sample in a study of blood T cell repertoires in COVID-19. Here immunoSEQ multiplex PCR was the method, and the copy in TCRdb shows in-frame clones only, minus some. The sample holds some 190,000 clones; about four fifths are singletons and the top ten take approximately 8%. Sequenced sample: peripheral blood. The receptors come from a woman aged 55-75 years with COVID-19, enrolled during active disease. The CDR3 runs from the conserved cysteine through the conserved F or W. Each record gives: D gene, V gene, clone size, J gene, CDR3 DNA, CDR3 protein. The D gene is left open where the match is weak. Size is stated for part of the rows, as once, few or many counts, or as a class when the clone is expanded.

D: TRBD1; V: TRBV29-1; size: NA; J: TRBJ1-3; DNA: TGCAGCGTCCCAGGGGGATCTGGAAACACCATATATTTT; CDR3: CSVPGGSGNTIYF
D: NA; V: TRBV6-5; size: NA; J: TRBJ1-1; DNA: TGTGCCAGCCTGCCCCAAGACCGGAGGACTGAAGCTTTCTTT; CDR3: CASLPQDRRTEAFF
D: NA; V: TRBV6-5; size: NA; J: TRBJ1-4; DNA: TGTGCCAGCAACAGGATAAGTAATGAAAAACTGTTTTTT; CDR3: CASNRISNEKLFF
D: NA; V: TRBV5-1; size: NA; J: TRBJ1-1; DNA: TGCGCCAGCAGAGCTACCGCGACAGACTACACTGAAGCTTTCTTT; CDR3: CASRATATDYTEAFF
D: NA; V: TRBV5-6; size: NA; J: TRBJ1-5; DNA: TGTGCCAGCAGCGCACCGAAACAGGGAGGCAATCAGCCCCAGCATTTT; CDR3: CASSAPKQGGNQPQHF
D: TRBD2; V: TRBV2; size: NA; J: TRBJ2-7; DNA: TGTGCCAGCAGTGAGGGGACTAGAAACTACGAGCAGTACTTC; CDR3: CASSEGTRNYEQYF
D: TRBD2; V: TRBV7-3; size: NA; J: TRBJ2-2; DNA: TGTGCCAGCAGCTTAAGCGGGAGGCCCACCGGGGAGCTGTTTTTT; CDR3: CASSLSGRPTGELFF
D: NA; V: TRBV7-8; size: NA; J: TRBJ2-7; DNA: TGTGCCAGCAGCTTATCGGGGACACAACACTACGAGCAGTACTTC; CDR3: CASSLSGTQHYEQYF
D: TRBD2; V: TRBV4-2; size: NA; J: TRBJ2-1; DNA: TGTGCCAGCAGCCAAGACCCCGGGAGGGCGAACAATGAGCAGTTCTTC; CDR3: CASSQDPGRANNEQFF
D: NA; V: TRBV11-2; size: NA; J: TRBJ2-1; DNA: TGTGCCAGCAGCTTAGGCCCCAGCAATGAGCAGTTCTTC; CDR3: CASSLGPSNEQFF
D: TRBD1; V: TRBV29-1; size: NA; J: TRBJ2-4; DNA: TGCAGCGTTCATTTAGGGACAGGGGATTACATTCAGTACTTC; CDR3: CSVHLGTGDYIQYF
D: NA; V: TRBV7-8; size: NA; J: TRBJ1-4; DNA: TGTGCCAGCAGCTTAGGCGTGGAAAAACTGTTTTTT; CDR3: CASSLGVEKLFF
D: TRBD2; V: TRBV29-1; size: NA; J: TRBJ2-5; DNA: TGCAGCGTTACTAGCGGGAGCGGAGAGACCCAGTACTTC; CDR3: CSVTSGSGETQYF
D: TRBD2; V: TRBV6-5; size: NA; J: TRBJ2-3; DNA: TGTGCCAGCTCTCCGCTAGCGGGGGGGCTGGATACGCAGTATTTT; CDR3: CASSPLAGGLDTQYF
D: NA; V: TRBV15; size: NA; J: TRBJ1-5; DNA: TGTGCCACCAGCAGAGATTTCAGTTCTCTGCCCCAGCATTTT; CDR3: CATSRDFSSLPQHF
D: TRBD2; V: TRBV5-4; size: once; J: TRBJ2-1; DNA: TGTGCCAGCAGCATGAAGGGACTAGCGGGAGGAGGGATCTACAATGAGCAGTTCTTC; CDR3: CASSMKGLAGGGIYNEQFF
D: NA; V: TRBV19; size: few; J: TRBJ1-1; DNA: TGTGCCAGCACATTCTCCAACCCCAGGGTAGGCACTGAAGCTTTCTTT; CDR3: CASTFSNPRVGTEAFF
D: TRBD1; V: TRBV27; size: few; J: TRBJ1-2; DNA: TGTGCCAGCAGTAGTTGGACAGGCGGCTATGGCTACACCTTC; CDR3: CASSSWTGGYGYTF
D: NA; V: TRBV3-1/TRBV3-2; size: NA; J: TRBJ2-5; DNA: TGTGCCAGCAGCCAAGGACCGACAGGCCAAGAGACCCAGTACTTC; CDR3: CASSQGPTGQETQYF
D: NA; V: TRBV28; size: NA; J: TRBJ1-2; DNA: TGTGCCAGCAGTTTACCCCGGGGGGACCGCTATGGCTACACCTTC; CDR3: CASSLPRGDRYGYTF
D: TRBD2; V: TRBV15; size: many; J: TRBJ2-3; DNA: TGTGCCACCAGCAGAGTGGCTAGCGGGGTTCGGTCCGATACGCAGTATTTT; CDR3: CATSRVASGVRSDTQYF
D: TRBD1; V: TRBV27; size: NA; J: TRBJ2-1; DNA: TGTGCCAGCAACATAGGGTCAGGGACAGTAGGCGAGCAGTTCTTC; CDR3: CASNIGSGTVGEQFF
D: NA; V: TRBV10-2; size: NA; J: TRBJ1-2; DNA: TGCGCCAGCAGTCAAGTAGCTAACTATGGCTACACCTTC; CDR3: CASSQVANYGYTF
D: NA; V: TRBV18; size: NA; J: TRBJ2-3; DNA: TGTGCCAGCTCACTTGTTGGGCCCCCAGATACGCAGTATTTT; CDR3: CASSLVGPPDTQYF
D: NA; V: TRBV19; size: NA; J: TRBJ1-2; DNA: TGTGCCAGTAGTCCGGGTCAGCTCTATGGCTACACCTTC; CDR3: CASSPGQLYGYTF
D: NA; V: TRBV3-1/TRBV3-2; size: few; J: TRBJ2-5; DNA: TGTGCCAGCATCACTAAAGGAGAGACCCAGTACTTC; CDR3: CASITKGETQYF
D: NA; V: TRBV24-1; size: NA; J: TRBJ1-5; DNA: TGTGCCACCAGTGATGGCCATAATCAGCCCCAGCATTTT; CDR3: CATSDGHNQPQHF
D: TRBD1; V: TRBV6-6; size: NA; J: TRBJ1-6; DNA: TGTGCCAGCAGTTACGGACAGGGTTCACCCCTCCACTTT; CDR3: CASSYGQGSPLHF
D: TRBD2; V: TRBV4-2; size: NA; J: TRBJ2-5; DNA: TGTGCCAGCAGCCAAGACAGACTAGCCCAAGAGACCCAGTACTTC; CDR3: CASSQDRLAQETQYF
D: TRBD2; V: TRBV11-3; size: NA; J: TRBJ2-1; DNA: TGTGCCAGCAGCTTAAGAGGTGGGAGCGGGAGAAATGAGCAGTTCTTC; CDR3: CASSLRGGSGRNEQFF
D: NA; V: TRBV28; size: NA; J: TRBJ1-2; DNA: TGTGCCAGCACCCCCCGGGGGATAGTAAATCGCGGCTACACCTTC; CDR3: CASTPRGIVNRGYTF
D: NA; V: TRBV28; size: NA; J: TRBJ2-3; DNA: TGTGCCAGCAGGGGGACATTGGATACGCAGTATTTT; CDR3: CASRGTLDTQYF